These T cell receptor beta chains were read from a single sample in a study of CD8+CD57+ T cells in acquired aplastic anemia. Using its own MiXCR run on the reads, TCRdb lists one record per CDR3 protein. The sample yields about 270,000 distinct CDR3 sequences, around three fifths seen once. Sequenced: sorted CD4+, CD8+, or CD8+CD57+ T cells (not recorded which) from PBMCs. The receptors derive from a human donor with severe aplastic anemia or a healthy control (not recorded which). Both conserved end residues are part of each CDR3. Each record gives: J gene, D gene, clone size, V gene, CDR3 protein, CDR3 DNA. D genes are given only for firm matches. Where a row states a size, it is once, few, many or the class of an expanded clone; other rows omit it.

j_call: TRBJ2-7; d_call: NA; clone_size: many; v_call: TRBV5-1; cdr3_aa: CASSPETYEQYF; cdr3_nt: TGCGCCAGCAGCCCGGAGACCTACGAGCAGTACTTC
j_call: TRBJ1-2; d_call: NA; clone_size: many; v_call: TRBV19; cdr3_aa: CASRNTGQYGYTF; cdr3_nt: TGTGCCAGTAGAAACACAGGGCAGTATGGCTACACCTTC
j_call: TRBJ1-2; d_call: NA; clone_size: many; v_call: TRBV20-1; cdr3_aa: CSATGTPLVYGYTF; cdr3_nt: TGCAGTGCTACCGGGACACCCCTCGTCTATGGCTACACCTTC
j_call: TRBJ2-5; d_call: TRBD2; clone_size: NA; v_call: TRBV19; cdr3_aa: CASKTFAGEETQYF; cdr3_nt: TGTGCCAGTAAAACGTTTGCGGGAGAAGAGACCCAGTACTTC
j_call: TRBJ1-3; d_call: NA; clone_size: NA; v_call: TRBV19; cdr3_aa: CASSIGGTGNTIYF; cdr3_nt: TGTGCCAGTAGTATAGGGGGCACTGGAAACACCATATATTTT
j_call: TRBJ2-3; d_call: NA; clone_size: NA; v_call: TRBV6-1; cdr3_aa: CATSSLGDTQYF; cdr3_nt: TGTGCCACCTCGTCTCTGGGCGATACGCAGTATTTT
j_call: TRBJ1-2; d_call: NA; clone_size: few; v_call: TRBV24-1; cdr3_aa: CATSGSSRVGGYTF; cdr3_nt: TGTGCCACCAGTGGTAGCAGCAGGGTGGGTGGCTACACCTTC
j_call: TRBJ1-1; d_call: TRBD1; clone_size: NA; v_call: TRBV7-8; cdr3_aa: CASSQGGTGGSEAFF; cdr3_nt: TGCGCCAGCAGCCAAGGGGGGACAGGGGGCTCTGAAGCTTTCTTT
j_call: TRBJ1-5; d_call: NA; clone_size: NA; v_call: TRBV25-1; cdr3_aa: CASSERSNQPQHF; cdr3_nt: TGTGCCAGCAGTGAACGGAGCAATCAGCCCCAGCATTTT
j_call: TRBJ2-5; d_call: NA; clone_size: few; v_call: TRBV20-1; cdr3_aa: CSARSTQQETQYF; cdr3_nt: TGCAGTGCTAGAAGCACCCAACAAGAGACCCAGTACTTC
j_call: TRBJ2-3; d_call: NA; clone_size: NA; v_call: TRBV7-9; cdr3_aa: CASSYPGSITDTQYF; cdr3_nt: TGTGCCAGCAGTTACCCGGGATCCATCACAGATACGCAGTATTTT
j_call: TRBJ2-7; d_call: NA; clone_size: many; v_call: TRBV2; cdr3_aa: CASRAHYEQYF; cdr3_nt: TGTGCCAGCAGGGCTCACTACGAGCAGTACTTC
j_call: TRBJ1-1; d_call: TRBD1; clone_size: many; v_call: TRBV9; cdr3_aa: CASSMTGTMNTEAFF; cdr3_nt: TGTGCCAGCAGCATGACAGGGACCATGAACACTGAAGCTTTCTTT
j_call: TRBJ2-3; d_call: TRBD2; clone_size: many; v_call: TRBV7-3; cdr3_aa: CASSLREGDTQYF; cdr3_nt: TGTGCCAGCAGCTTAAGGGAGGGAGATACGCAGTATTTT
j_call: TRBJ2-7; d_call: TRBD2; clone_size: few; v_call: TRBV29-1; cdr3_aa: CSVGGAVVPGLAGGYEQYF; cdr3_nt: TGCAGCGTTGGGGGGGCGGTCGTCCCGGGACTAGCGGGGGGCTACGAGCAGTACTTC
j_call: TRBJ2-7; d_call: TRBD2; clone_size: many; v_call: TRBV20-1; cdr3_aa: CSARVGLAGVPEQYF; cdr3_nt: TGCAGTGCTAGAGTCGGACTAGCGGGGGTCCCCGAGCAGTACTTC
j_call: TRBJ1-1; d_call: NA; clone_size: many; v_call: TRBV7-3; cdr3_aa: CASSLRPNTEAFF; cdr3_nt: TGTGCCAGCAGCTTAAGACCGAACACTGAAGCTTTCTTT
j_call: TRBJ2-3; d_call: NA; clone_size: many; v_call: TRBV11-2; cdr3_aa: CASSRARQGSADTQYF; cdr3_nt: TGTGCCAGCAGCCGCGCCCGGCAGGGGAGCGCAGATACGCAGTATTTT
j_call: TRBJ2-5; d_call: TRBD2; clone_size: NA; v_call: TRBV29-1; cdr3_aa: CSVVGAGDETQYF; cdr3_nt: TGCAGCGTTGTAGGTGCGGGAGACGAGACCCAGTACTTC
j_call: TRBJ2-5; d_call: TRBD1; clone_size: NA; v_call: TRBV19; cdr3_aa: CARPVRGPHQETQYF; cdr3_nt: TGTGCCAGGCCTGTCAGGGGGCCTCACCAAGAGACCCAGTACTTC
j_call: TRBJ1-3; d_call: TRBD1; clone_size: few; v_call: TRBV30; cdr3_aa: CALNRWDRVRSGGNTIYF; cdr3_nt: TGTGCCTTAAACCGTTGGGACAGGGTAAGGTCGGGAGGAAACACCATATATTTT
j_call: TRBJ2-5; d_call: TRBD2; clone_size: few; v_call: TRBV24-1; cdr3_aa: CATSAGVYQETQYF; cdr3_nt: TGTGCCACCTCAGCGGGAGTGTACCAAGAGACCCAGTACTTC
j_call: TRBJ2-3; d_call: TRBD1; clone_size: NA; v_call: TRBV25-1; cdr3_aa: CASSDRGQVTDTQYF; cdr3_nt: TGTGCCAGCAGTGATAGGGGACAGGTCACAGATACGCAGTATTTT
j_call: TRBJ2-7; d_call: TRBD2; clone_size: many; v_call: TRBV5-1; cdr3_aa: CASSFSSGGFTYEQYF; cdr3_nt: TGCGCCAGCAGCTTCTCTAGCGGGGGATTTACCTACGAGCAGTACTTC
j_call: TRBJ1-2; d_call: TRBD1; clone_size: NA; v_call: TRBV7-2; cdr3_aa: CASSLAGQGLYTF; cdr3_nt: TGTGCCAGCAGCTTGGCGGGACAGGGGCTCTACACCTTC
j_call: TRBJ2-1; d_call: NA; clone_size: NA; v_call: TRBV20-1; cdr3_aa: CSARRAGGYNEQFF; cdr3_nt: TGCAGTGCTAGGAGGGCGGGTGGGTACAATGAGCAGTTCTTC
j_call: TRBJ1-5; d_call: NA; clone_size: many; v_call: TRBV7-6; cdr3_aa: CASSLGGGKSSGQPQHF; cdr3_nt: TGTGCCAGCAGCTTAGGCGGTGGGAAGTCTTCTGGGCAGCCCCAGCATTTT
j_call: TRBJ1-3; d_call: NA; clone_size: NA; v_call: TRBV7-6; cdr3_aa: CASSPNPLSGNTIYF; cdr3_nt: TGTGCCAGCAGCCCAAACCCCCTCTCTGGAAACACCATATATTTT
j_call: TRBJ1-1; d_call: TRBD1; clone_size: NA; v_call: TRBV5-1; cdr3_aa: CASSVPGQMNTEAFF; cdr3_nt: TGCGCCAGCAGCGTTCCGGGACAGATGAACACTGAAGCTTTCTTT
j_call: TRBJ2-3; d_call: NA; clone_size: NA; v_call: TRBV7-2; cdr3_aa: CASSGGERVITDTQYF; cdr3_nt: TGTGCCAGCAGCGGTGGAGAGCGGGTTATCACAGATACGCAGTATTTT
j_call: TRBJ2-1; d_call: NA; clone_size: NA; v_call: TRBV24-1; cdr3_aa: CATSDERGYEQFF; cdr3_nt: TGTGCCACCAGTGATGAAAGGGGGTATGAGCAGTTCTTC
j_call: TRBJ2-1; d_call: NA; clone_size: NA; v_call: TRBV19; cdr3_aa: CATTPGPYNEQFF; cdr3_nt: TGTGCCACCACACCGGGTCCATACAATGAGCAGTTCTTC
j_call: TRBJ2-7; d_call: NA; clone_size: few; v_call: TRBV6-5; cdr3_aa: CASSYGEGPEYF; cdr3_nt: TGTGCCAGCAGTTACGGTGAGGGTCCGGAGTACTTC
j_call: TRBJ2-5; d_call: TRBD2; clone_size: NA; v_call: TRBV5-1; cdr3_aa: CASSLPTTWEGMYQETQYF; cdr3_nt: TGCGCCAGCAGCCTCCCAACCACCTGGGAGGGGATGTACCAAGAGACCCAGTACTTC
j_call: TRBJ2-7; d_call: NA; clone_size: many; v_call: TRBV30; cdr3_aa: CAWRGPYEQYF; cdr3_nt: TGTGCCTGGCGGGGGCCCTACGAGCAGTACTTC
j_call: TRBJ2-7; d_call: NA; clone_size: NA; v_call: TRBV2; cdr3_aa: CASSPLDRPLEQYF; cdr3_nt: TGTGCCAGCAGTCCCCTTGACAGGCCTCTCGAGCAGTACTTC